The text below deals with one T cell receptor (beta chain). Its specificity is unknown. This entry is derived from a study of cytomegalovirus exposure and HLA in healthy donors. Study in general: From 170 million or so T cells, an earlier analysis saw roughly 120 million unique TCR beta sequences. Study results and limitations: Highest at DRB1 and lowest at HLA-C, TCR association rates differed among HLA loci in a later analysis.

Use of 60 Vbeta and 13 Jbeta primers characterized the PCR. Profiling relied on immunoSEQ multiplex PCR, and the TCRdb table lists in-frame clones only, not all of them. The data contain roughly 100,000 clones, around four fifths of them singletons. This CDR3 comprises 14 residues. V was cut by 6 bases and J by 1 base, with 12 bases left in between. Germline lookup yields CDR1 KGHSH and CDR2 LQKENI. What was sequenced was PBMCs. The rearrangement links TRBV18 to TRBJ1-1; D ambiguous. The sequence was obtained from a man over 45 in good health and CMV-seronegative. CDR3 nucleotides: TGTGCCAGCTCCTCAAACGGGAGGAACACTGAAGCTTTCTTT. Its protein is CASSSNGRNTEAFF.